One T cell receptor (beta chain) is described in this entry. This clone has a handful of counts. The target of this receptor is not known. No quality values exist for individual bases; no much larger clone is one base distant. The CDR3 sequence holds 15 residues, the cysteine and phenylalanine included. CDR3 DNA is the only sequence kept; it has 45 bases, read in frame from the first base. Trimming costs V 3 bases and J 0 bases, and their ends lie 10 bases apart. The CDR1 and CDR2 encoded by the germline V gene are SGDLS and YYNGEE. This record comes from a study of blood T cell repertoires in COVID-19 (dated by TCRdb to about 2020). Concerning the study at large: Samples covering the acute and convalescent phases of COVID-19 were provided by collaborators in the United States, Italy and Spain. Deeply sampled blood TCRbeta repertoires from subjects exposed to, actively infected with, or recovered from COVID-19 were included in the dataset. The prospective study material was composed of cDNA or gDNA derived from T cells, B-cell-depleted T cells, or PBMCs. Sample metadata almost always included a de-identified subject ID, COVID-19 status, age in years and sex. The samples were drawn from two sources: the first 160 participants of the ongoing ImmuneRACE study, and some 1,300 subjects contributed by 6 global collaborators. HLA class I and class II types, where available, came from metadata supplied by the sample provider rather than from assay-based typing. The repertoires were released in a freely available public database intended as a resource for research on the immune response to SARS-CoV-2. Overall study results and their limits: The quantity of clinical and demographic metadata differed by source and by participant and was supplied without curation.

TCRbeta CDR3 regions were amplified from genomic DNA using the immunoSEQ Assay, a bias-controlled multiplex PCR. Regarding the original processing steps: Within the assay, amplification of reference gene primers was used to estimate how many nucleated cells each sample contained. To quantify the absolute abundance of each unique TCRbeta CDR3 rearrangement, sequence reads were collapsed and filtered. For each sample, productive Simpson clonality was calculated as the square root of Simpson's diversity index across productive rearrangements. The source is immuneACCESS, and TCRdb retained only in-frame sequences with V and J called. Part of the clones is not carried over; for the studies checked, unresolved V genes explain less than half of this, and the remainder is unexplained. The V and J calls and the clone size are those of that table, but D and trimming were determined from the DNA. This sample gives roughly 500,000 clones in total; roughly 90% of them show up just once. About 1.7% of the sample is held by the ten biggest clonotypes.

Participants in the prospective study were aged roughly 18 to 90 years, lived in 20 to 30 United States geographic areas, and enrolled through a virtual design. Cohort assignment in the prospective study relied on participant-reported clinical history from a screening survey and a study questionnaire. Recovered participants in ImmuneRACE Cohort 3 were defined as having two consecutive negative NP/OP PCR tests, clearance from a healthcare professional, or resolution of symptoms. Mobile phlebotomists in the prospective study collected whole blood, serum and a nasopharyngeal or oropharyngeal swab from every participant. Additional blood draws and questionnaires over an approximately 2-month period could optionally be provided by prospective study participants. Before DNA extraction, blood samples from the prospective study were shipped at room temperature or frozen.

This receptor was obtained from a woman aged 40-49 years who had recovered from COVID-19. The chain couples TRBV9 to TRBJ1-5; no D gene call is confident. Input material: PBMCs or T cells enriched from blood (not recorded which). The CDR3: CASSETAYSNQPQHF. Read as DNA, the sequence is TGTGCCAGCAGCGAAACAGCATATAGCAATCAGCCCCAGCATTTT. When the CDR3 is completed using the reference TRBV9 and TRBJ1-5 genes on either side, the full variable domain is DSGVTQTPKHLITATGQRVTLRCSPRSGDLSVYWYQQSLDQGLQFLIQYYNGEERAKGNILERFSAQQFPDLHSELNLSSLELGDSALYFCASSETAYSNQPQHFGDGTRLSIL.